The T cell receptor beta chain under discussion was sequenced for a study of blood T cell repertoires in COVID-19. Study in general: From T cells, B-cell-depleted T cells, or PBMCs came the material, which was cDNA or gDNA.

The length of the CDR3 is 15 residues. J was trimmed by 0 bases and V by 0 bases; bases with no gene match: 0. Germline V gene data show CDR1 as LNHDA and CDR2 as SQIVND (reference sequence). Original processing methods: Amplification of reference gene primers was used by the study to estimate nucleated cell counts. The method was immunoSEQ multiplex PCR; TCRdb's version includes in-frame clones alone and lacks a portion of them. V and J calls and clone size are as listed in that table; D and trimming were resolved from the DNA. Among 40,000 to 55,000 clones listed, around 92% were seen once. J is TRBJ2-7 and V is TRBV19, with 9 bases lining up with TRBD2. The sample was peripheral blood. The receptor's source is a human donor in a cohort sampled during active COVID-19. CDR3 bases: TGTGCCAGTAGTATAGAGACTAGCGGCTCCTACGAGCAGTACTTC. Residues: CASSIETSGSYEQYF.